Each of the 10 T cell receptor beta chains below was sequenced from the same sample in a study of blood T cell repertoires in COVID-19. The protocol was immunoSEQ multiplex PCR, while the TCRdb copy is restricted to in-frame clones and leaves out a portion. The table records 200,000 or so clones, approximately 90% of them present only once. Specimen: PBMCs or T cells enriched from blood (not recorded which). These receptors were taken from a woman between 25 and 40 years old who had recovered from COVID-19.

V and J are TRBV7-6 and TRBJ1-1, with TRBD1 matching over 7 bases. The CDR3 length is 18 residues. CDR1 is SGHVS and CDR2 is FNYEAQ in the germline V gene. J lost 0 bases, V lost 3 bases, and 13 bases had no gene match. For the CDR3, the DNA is TGTGCCAGCAGCTTCGACAGGGCCGGGCTAGACTTGAACACTGAAGCTTTCTTT. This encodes CASSFDRAGLDLNTEAFF.

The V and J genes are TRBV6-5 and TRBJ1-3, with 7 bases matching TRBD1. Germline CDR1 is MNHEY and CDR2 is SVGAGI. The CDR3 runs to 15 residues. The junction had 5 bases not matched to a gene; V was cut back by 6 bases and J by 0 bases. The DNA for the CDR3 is TGTGCCAGCAGGGGGACAGCGAGCTCTGGAAACACCATATATTTT. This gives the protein CASRGTASSGNTIYF.

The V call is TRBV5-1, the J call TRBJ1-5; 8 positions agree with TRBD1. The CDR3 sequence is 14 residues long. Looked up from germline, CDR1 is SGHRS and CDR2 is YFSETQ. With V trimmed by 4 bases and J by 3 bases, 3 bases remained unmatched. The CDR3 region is CASSPTGDNQPQHF. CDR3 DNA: TGCGCCAGCAGCCCGACAGGGGACAATCAGCCCCAGCATTTT. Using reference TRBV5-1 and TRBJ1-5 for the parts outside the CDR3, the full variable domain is KAGVTQTPRYLIKTRGQQVTLSCSPISGHRSVSWYQQTPGQGLQFLFEYFSETQRNKGNFPGRFSGRQFSNSRSEMNVSTLELGDSALYLCASSPTGDNQPQHFGDGTRLSIL.

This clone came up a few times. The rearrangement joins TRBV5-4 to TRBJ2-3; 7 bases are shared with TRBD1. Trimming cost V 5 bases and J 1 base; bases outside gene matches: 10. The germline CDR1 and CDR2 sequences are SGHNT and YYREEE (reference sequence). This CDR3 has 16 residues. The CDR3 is CASSLKRQGGTDTQYF. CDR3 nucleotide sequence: TGTGCCAGCAGTCTGAAAAGACAGGGCGGCACAGATACGCAGTATTTT.

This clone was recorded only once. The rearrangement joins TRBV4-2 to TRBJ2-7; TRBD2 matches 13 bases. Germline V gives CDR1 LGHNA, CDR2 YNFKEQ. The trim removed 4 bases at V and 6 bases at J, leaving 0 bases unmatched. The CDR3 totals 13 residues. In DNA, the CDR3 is TGTGCCAGCAGCCGGACTAGCGGGGGCGAGCAGTACTTC. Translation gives CASSRTSGGEQYF.

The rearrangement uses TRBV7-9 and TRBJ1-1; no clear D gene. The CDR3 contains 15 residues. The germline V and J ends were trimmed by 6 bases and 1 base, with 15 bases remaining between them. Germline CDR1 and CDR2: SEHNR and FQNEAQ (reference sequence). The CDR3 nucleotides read TGTGCCAGCAGGATCCCAATTGCAGAGAACACTGAAGCTTTCTTT. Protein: CASRIPIAENTEAFF.

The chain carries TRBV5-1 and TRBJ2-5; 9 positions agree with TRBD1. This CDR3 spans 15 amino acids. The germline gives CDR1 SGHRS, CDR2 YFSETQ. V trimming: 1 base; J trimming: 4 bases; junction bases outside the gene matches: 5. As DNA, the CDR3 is TGCGCCAGCAGCTTGTTTACAGGGGGCCGAGAGACCCAGTACTTC. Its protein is CASSLFTGGRETQYF.

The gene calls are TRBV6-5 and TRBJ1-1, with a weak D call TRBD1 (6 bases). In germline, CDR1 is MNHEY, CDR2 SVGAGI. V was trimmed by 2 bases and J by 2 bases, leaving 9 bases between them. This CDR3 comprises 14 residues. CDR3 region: CASSYRTDNTEAFF. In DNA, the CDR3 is TGTGCCAGCAGTTACCGGACAGACAACACTGAAGCTTTCTTT.

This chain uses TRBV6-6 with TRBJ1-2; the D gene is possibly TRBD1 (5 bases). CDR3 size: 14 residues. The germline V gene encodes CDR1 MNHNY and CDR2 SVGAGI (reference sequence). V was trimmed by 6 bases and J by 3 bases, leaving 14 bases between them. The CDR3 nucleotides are TGTGCCAGCAGGACGGGGGGGGTACACTATGGCTACACCTTC. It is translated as CASRTGGVHYGYTF.

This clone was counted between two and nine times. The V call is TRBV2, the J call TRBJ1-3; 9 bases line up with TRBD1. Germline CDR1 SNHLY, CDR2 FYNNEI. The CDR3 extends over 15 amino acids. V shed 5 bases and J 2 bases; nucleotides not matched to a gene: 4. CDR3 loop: CASSQTGGAGNTIYF. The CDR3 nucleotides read TGTGCCAGCAGTCAAACAGGGGGCGCTGGAAACACCATATATTTT.